A selection of T cell receptor beta chains follows, all from one sample in a study of blood T cell repertoires in COVID-19. Clones were read by immunoSEQ multiplex PCR, and TCRdb kept only the in-frame ones, dropping some. The sample lists more than 150,000 clones; 70% to 90% were seen once. The specimen was peripheral blood. The receptors here all came from a man in his sixties with COVID-19, enrolled during active disease. Each CDR3 is given with its conserved first and last residue. The D gene is left open where the match is weak. Rows may omit the clone size; those that give it use once, few, many or a size class.

>NA|TRBJ1-5|NA|TRBV19
CASSIAAGRQPQHF
TGTGCCAGTAGTATAGCCGCCGGGAGGCAGCCCCAGCATTTT
>TRBD1|TRBJ1-4|NA|TRBV6-5
CASSYQGTGVEKLFF
TGTGCCAGCAGTTACCAAGGGACAGGGGTCGAAAAACTGTTTTTT
>TRBD1|TRBJ1-1|NA|TRBV18
CASSQGTGGNTEAFF
TGTGCCAGCTCACAGGGGACAGGGGGGAACACTGAAGCTTTCTTT
>NA|TRBJ2-5|NA|TRBV7-2
CASSLGDSGYETQYF
TGTGCCAGCAGCTTAGGGGATAGCGGTTACGAGACCCAGTACTTC
>NA|TRBJ2-6|NA|TRBV7-3
CASSLSQGSGANVLTF
TGTGCCAGCAGCTTAAGTCAGGGGTCTGGGGCCAACGTCCTGACTTTC
>NA|TRBJ2-2|NA|TRBV6-2/TRBV6-3
CASSYSSSGAGELFF
TGTGCCAGCAGTTACTCGAGCAGTGGAGCCGGGGAGCTGTTTTTT
>NA|TRBJ1-2|once|TRBV10-3
CAISESGSYGYTF
TGTGCCATCAGTGAGTCTGGCAGCTATGGCTACACCTTC
>NA|TRBJ1-4|NA|TRBV6-5
CASRPKTSTNEKLFF
TGTGCCAGCCGCCCAAAAACATCAACTAATGAAAAACTGTTTTTT
>TRBD2|TRBJ2-7|NA|TRBV6-2/TRBV6-3
CASSYRLAGADGGEQYF
TGTGCCAGCAGTTACAGGCTAGCGGGAGCGGACGGAGGAGAGCAGTACTTC
>NA|TRBJ1-1|NA|TRBV2
CASSEGGQGWIWNTEAFF
TGTGCCAGCAGTGAAGGGGGGCAGGGGTGGATCTGGAACACTGAAGCTTTCTTT
>NA|TRBJ1-4|NA|TRBV19
CASTPFPGEKLFF
TGTGCCAGTACCCCCTTCCCGGGGGAAAAACTGTTTTTT
>NA|TRBJ1-5|NA|TRBV30
CAWSVNIEQPQHF
TGTGCCTGGAGTGTGAATATCGAGCAGCCCCAGCATTTT
>NA|TRBJ1-5|NA|TRBV10-2
CASSVSGNQPQHF
TGCGCCAGCAGTGTTTCAGGGAATCAGCCCCAGCATTTT
>NA|TRBJ1-1|NA|TRBV4-1
CASSQAGGSNTEAFF
TGCGCCAGCAGCCAAGCCGGCGGGTCGAACACTGAAGCTTTCTTT
>NA|TRBJ1-3|few|TRBV7-9
CASRQTYSGNTIYF
TGTGCCAGCAGACAAACATACTCTGGAAACACCATATATTTT
>TRBD1|TRBJ2-5|NA|TRBV2
CAGGFNRGRQETQYF
TGTGCCGGAGGCTTCAACAGGGGGCGCCAAGAGACCCAGTACTTC
>TRBD1|TRBJ2-3|NA|TRBV19
CASSMGPQGADTQYF
TGTGCCAGTAGTATGGGACCCCAGGGGGCAGATACGCAGTATTTT
>TRBD1|TRBJ2-5|NA|TRBV2
CASKRGQQETQYF
TGTGCCAGCAAAAGGGGGCAGCAAGAGACCCAGTACTTC
>NA|TRBJ1-1|NA|TRBV4-3
CASSPGQFNTEAFF
TGCGCCAGCAGCCCCGGACAGTTTAACACTGAAGCTTTCTTT
>NA|TRBJ1-6|NA|TRBV7-2
CASSFEADNSPLHF
TGTGCCAGCAGCTTTGAGGCAGATAATTCACCCCTCCACTTT
>TRBD2|TRBJ2-5|NA|TRBV10-3
CAISGGEQETQYF
TGTGCCATCTCTGGGGGGGAGCAAGAGACCCAGTACTTC
>NA|TRBJ1-1|NA|TRBV7-8
CASSLVTGEAFF
TGTGCCAGCAGCTTAGTCACAGGTGAAGCTTTCTTT
>TRBD1|TRBJ1-4|NA|TRBV7-8
CASSLGQGATNEKLFF
TGTGCCAGCAGCTTGGGACAGGGGGCAACTAATGAAAAACTGTTTTTT
>NA|TRBJ2-5|NA|TRBV7-2
CASSLFRQETQYF
TGTGCCAGCAGCCTATTCCGTCAAGAGACCCAGTACTTC
>NA|TRBJ1-2|NA|TRBV7-2
CASSLGVQIYGYTF
TGTGCCAGCAGCTTAGGCGTACAGATCTATGGCTACACCTTC
>TRBD1|TRBJ1-4|NA|TRBV7-9
CASSSTGTGGEKLFF
TGTGCCAGCAGCTCAACCGGGACAGGTGGGGAAAAACTGTTTTTT
>TRBD1|TRBJ2-7|NA|TRBV7-9
CASSGTGGYEQYF
TGTGCCAGCAGTGGGACAGGGGGGTACGAGCAGTACTTC
>TRBD2|TRBJ2-1|NA|TRBV5-8
CASSLDLAGGRNEQFF
TGTGCCAGCAGCTTGGACCTAGCGGGAGGGAGGAATGAGCAGTTCTTC
>TRBD1|TRBJ2-7|NA|TRBV19
CASKDRNYEQYF
TGTGCCAGTAAGGACAGGAACTACGAGCAGTACTTC
>TRBD1|TRBJ1-2|NA|TRBV7-2
CASSLRGQGAYGYTF
TGTGCCAGCAGCCTTCGAGGGCAGGGGGCGTACGGCTACACCTTC
>NA|TRBJ2-7|NA|TRBV3-1/TRBV3-2
CASSQDSRGEQYF
TGTGCCAGCAGCCAAGATTCAAGGGGTGAGCAGTACTTC
>TRBD1|TRBJ2-6|NA|TRBV2
CASREDRGVSGANVLTF
TGTGCCAGCAGGGAGGACAGGGGGGTGTCTGGGGCCAACGTCCTGACTTTC
>TRBD1|TRBJ2-7|NA|TRBV27
CASSQKTGTDFSYEQYF
TGTGCCAGCAGCCAAAAGACCGGGACAGACTTCTCCTACGAGCAGTACTTC
>NA|TRBJ2-2|NA|TRBV19
CASSIQIANTGELFF
TGTGCCAGTAGTATTCAGATCGCGAACACCGGGGAGCTGTTTTTT
>TRBD1|TRBJ2-3|few|TRBV5-1
CASSPGQGGDTQYF
TGCGCCAGCAGCCCGGGACAGGGTGGGGATACGCAGTATTTT
>NA|TRBJ2-1|NA|TRBV19
CASSIAGGEWFF
TGTGCCAGTAGTATAGCGGGGGGCGAGTGGTTCTTC
>TRBD1|TRBJ2-6|NA|TRBV2
CASSESRTGVSSGANVLTF
TGTGCCAGCAGTGAATCACGGACAGGGGTTAGCTCTGGGGCCAACGTCCTGACTTTC
>NA|TRBJ1-2|NA|TRBV30
CAWSGGYGYTF
TGTGCCTGGAGCGGCGGCTATGGCTACACCTTC
>TRBD1|TRBJ1-5|NA|TRBV6-5
CASRRTGGINQPQHF
TGTGCCAGCAGGAGGACAGGGGGCATCAATCAGCCCCAGCATTTT
>NA|TRBJ1-2|few|TRBV4-2
CASSQRTAGDGYTF
TGTGCCAGCAGCCAACGGACAGCGGGGGATGGCTACACCTTC
>TRBD1|TRBJ2-7|NA|TRBV19
CASSDRGYHEQYF
TGTGCCAGTAGTGACAGGGGGTACCACGAGCAGTACTTC
>NA|TRBJ2-3|NA|TRBV7-9
CASRPSGAPSTDTQYF
TGTGCCAGCAGGCCTTCAGGGGCCCCTAGCACAGATACGCAGTATTTT
>TRBD1|TRBJ2-2|NA|TRBV11-2
CASSLRTGDRELFF
TGTGCCAGCAGCTTACGCACAGGGGACCGGGAGCTGTTTTTT
>NA|TRBJ1-1|NA|TRBV10-3
CAIREQGPAFF
TGTGCCATCAGGGAACAGGGCCCGGCTTTCTTT
>NA|TRBJ2-1|once|TRBV5-5
CASSFGGYNEQFF
TGTGCCAGCAGCTTCGGGGGCTACAATGAGCAGTTCTTC
>TRBD1|TRBJ1-6|NA|TRBV6-5
CASSSDGQGYSPLHF
TGTGCCAGCAGTTCCGACGGACAGGGCTATTCACCCCTCCACTTT
>NA|TRBJ1-5|NA|TRBV18
CASSNSGGNQPQHF
TGTGCCAGCTCAAATTCAGGGGGCAATCAGCCCCAGCATTTT
>NA|TRBJ2-1|once|TRBV7-9
CASSLVSGPYNEQFF
TGTGCCAGCAGCTTAGTTAGCGGCCCTTACAATGAGCAGTTCTTC
>TRBD1|TRBJ2-5|NA|TRBV29-1
CSAERTGAPGTQYF
TGCAGCGCCGAGAGAACAGGGGCCCCAGGGACCCAGTACTTC
>NA|TRBJ2-6|NA|TRBV12-5
CASGLDQGRVPSGANVLTF
TGTGCTAGTGGTTTGGATCAAGGCAGGGTTCCTTCCGGGGCCAACGTCCTGACTTTC
>TRBD1|TRBJ2-7|NA|TRBV9
CASSVDSRTGVAYEQYF
TGTGCCAGCAGCGTAGATTCAAGGACAGGGGTGGCATACGAGCAGTACTTC
>TRBD1|TRBJ1-5|NA|TRBV9
CASSTGVSNQPQHF
TGTGCCAGCAGTACAGGGGTCAGCAATCAGCCCCAGCATTTT
>NA|TRBJ1-2|NA|TRBV5-4
CASSLALGRADGYTF
TGTGCCAGCAGCTTGGCCCTCGGCAGGGCAGATGGCTACACCTTC
>TRBD1|TRBJ2-3|NA|TRBV5-1
CASSFTGGTDTQYF
TGCGCCAGCAGCTTTACAGGGGGCACAGATACGCAGTATTTT
>NA|TRBJ1-2|NA|TRBV9
CASSVDILGGGYTF
TGTGCCAGCAGCGTAGATATTTTAGGGGGTGGCTACACCTTC
>NA|TRBJ1-1|NA|TRBV28
CAIARTELNTEAFF
TGTGCCATCGCCAGGACAGAGCTGAACACTGAAGCTTTCTTT